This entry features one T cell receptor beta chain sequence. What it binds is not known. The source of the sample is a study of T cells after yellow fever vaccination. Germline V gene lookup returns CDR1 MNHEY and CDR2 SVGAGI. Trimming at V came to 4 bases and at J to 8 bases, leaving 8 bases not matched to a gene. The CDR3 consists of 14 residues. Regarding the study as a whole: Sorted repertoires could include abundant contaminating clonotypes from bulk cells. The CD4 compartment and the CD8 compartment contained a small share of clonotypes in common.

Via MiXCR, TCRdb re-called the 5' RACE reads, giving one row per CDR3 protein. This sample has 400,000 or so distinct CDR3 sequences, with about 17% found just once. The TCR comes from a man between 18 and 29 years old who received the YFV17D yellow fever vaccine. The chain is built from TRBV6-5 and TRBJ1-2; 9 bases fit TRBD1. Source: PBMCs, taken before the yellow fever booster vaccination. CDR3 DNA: TGTGCCAGCAGTTTGCTCGGACAGGGGAGAGGCTACACCTTC. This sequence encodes CASSLLGQGRGYTF.